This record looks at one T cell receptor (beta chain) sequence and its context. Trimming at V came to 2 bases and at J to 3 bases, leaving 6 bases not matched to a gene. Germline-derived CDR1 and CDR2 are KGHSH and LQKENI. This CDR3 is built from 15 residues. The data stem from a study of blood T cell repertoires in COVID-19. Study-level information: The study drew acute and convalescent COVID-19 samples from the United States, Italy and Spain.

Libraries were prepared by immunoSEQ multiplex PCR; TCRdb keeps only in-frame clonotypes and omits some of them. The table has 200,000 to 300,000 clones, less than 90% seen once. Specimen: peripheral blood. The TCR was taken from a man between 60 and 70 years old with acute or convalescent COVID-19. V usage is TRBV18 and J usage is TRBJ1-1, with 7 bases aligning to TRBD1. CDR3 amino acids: CASSPGIDRDTEAFF. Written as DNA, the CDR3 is TGTGCCAGCTCACCAGGGATCGACAGGGACACTGAAGCTTTCTTT.